The 22 T cell receptor beta chains listed next were all sequenced from one sample in a study of blood T cell repertoires in COVID-19. Profiled with immunoSEQ multiplex PCR; TCRdb holds only in-frame clones, not every one. Found here are around 250,000 clones, more than 85% of them singletons; the top ten hold roughly 1.6%. The specimen was PBMCs or T cells enriched from blood (not recorded which). Receptor source: a woman aged 45-65 years who had recovered from COVID-19.

This chain joins TRBV18 and TRBJ1-4, with TRBD1 identical over 7 bases. The CDR3 runs to 14 residues. V gave up 5 bases and J gave up 5 bases; unmatched junction bases: 5. CDR1 and CDR2 (germline): KGHSH, LQKENI. CDR3 amino acids: CASSESTGNEKLFF. Here the CDR3 DNA reads TGTGCCAGCTCAGAATCGACAGGGAATGAAAAACTGTTTTTT.

CDR3 DNA: TGTGCCATCAGCGGAACAGGAGACACTGAAGCTTTCTTT. It codes for CAISGTGDTEAFF. The chain combines TRBV10-3 with TRBJ1-1, with D perhaps matching TRBD1 (5 bases). The CDR3 extends over 13 amino acids. The germline gives CDR1 ENHRY, CDR2 SYGVKD. V was clipped by 6 bases and J by 3 bases, with 11 bases between them.

The rearrangement uses TRBV7-9 and TRBJ1-5; D perhaps matches TRBD1 (5 bases). V lost 5 bases to trimming and J lost 3 bases, with 11 bases between them. The CDR3 has 14 amino acids. The germline V gene encodes CDR1 SEHNR and CDR2 FQNEAQ (reference sequence). CDR3 in DNA: TGTGCCAGCAGCCAACAAGGGGTCAATCAGCCCCAGCATTTT. The encoded protein is CASSQQGVNQPQHF.

This chain joins TRBV7-2 and TRBJ2-3; 9 bases align to TRBD2. CDR1 SGHTA and CDR2 FQGNSA come from the germline V gene. The CDR3 is 16 amino acids. After removal of 0 bases from V and 8 bases from J, the junction contained 9 bases not matched to a gene. The CDR3 sequence: CASSLASGRTYVTQYF. In DNA form, the CDR3 reads TGTGCCAGCAGCTTAGCGAGCGGGAGGACCTACGTTACGCAGTATTTT.

The chain carries TRBV28 and TRBJ1-2; D uncertain. The CDR3 has 14 residues. The germline V and J ends were trimmed by 2 bases and 14 bases, with 21 bases remaining between them. Germline lookup yields CDR1 MDHEN and CDR2 SYDVKM. The CDR3: CASSLVIEGSWCTF. DNA of the CDR3: TGTGCCAGCAGTTTAGTAATTGAGGGCTCCTGGTGTACCTTC.

The chain carries TRBV23-1 and TRBJ2-7; tentative D call: TRBD1 (5 bases). TRBV23-1 is assigned to the ORF class and has an uncertain function. With 4 bases removed from V and 2 bases from J, the gap between germline ends came to 15 bases. This CDR3 contains 15 residues. CDR3 sequence reads: CASSPRTSPTYEQYF. The CDR3 DNA sequence: TGCGCCAGCAGTCCCCGGACATCCCCTACCTACGAGCAGTACTTC.

The chain carries TRBV12-2 and TRBJ1-2; the DNA was not compared with TRBD1, the D call given in the table. TRBV12-2 is described as a pseudogene. This CDR3 region has 15 residues. This CDR3 reads CASRPGQGANYGYTF. The CDR3 DNA follows: TGTGCAAGTCGCCCGGGACAGGGGGCAAACTATGGCTACACCTTC.

This clone was observed a single time. The chain is built from TRBV7-8 and TRBJ1-5; 8 nucleotides line up with TRBD1. J lost 6 bases, V lost 0 bases, and 4 bases had no gene match. The CDR3 length is 15 residues. CDR1 SGHVS and CDR2 FQNEAQ come from the germline V gene. The CDR3 region has the DNA TGTGCCAGCAGCTTAGCGGCAGGGGGCTCTCAGCCCCAGCATTTT. Protein sequence: CASSLAAGGSQPQHF.

This chain uses TRBV7-2 with TRBJ2-2; D possibly corresponds to TRBD2 (6 bases). The germline CDR1 and CDR2 sequences are SGHTA and FQGNSA. V gave up 6 bases and J gave up 7 bases, with 18 bases separating them. The CDR3 consists of 15 residues. DNA for the CDR3: TGTGCCAGCAGACAGAGCGGGTACGGCTACGGGGAGCTGTTTTTT. It specifies CASRQSGYGYGELFF.

This sequence joins TRBV7-8 and TRBJ2-7; 7 positions agree with TRBD1. Per germline, CDR1 SGHVS and CDR2 FQNEAQ. CDR3 length: 13 amino acids. V was clipped by 5 bases and J by 1 base; unmatched bases: 2. CDR3 amino acids: CASSTGQSYEQYF. In DNA form, the CDR3 reads TGTGCCAGCAGCACGGGACAGTCCTACGAGCAGTACTTC.

The CDR3 reads CASSVAVTSETQYF. In DNA, the CDR3 is TGTGCCAGCAGCGTAGCTGTGACTAGCGAGACCCAGTACTTC. The rearrangement uses TRBV9 and TRBJ2-5, with 7 nucleotides matching TRBD2. Germline V gene lookup returns CDR1 SGDLS and CDR2 YYNGEE. The CDR3 totals 14 residues. Losses at the gene ends were 0 bases for V and 5 bases for J; bases not matched to a gene: 4.

J is TRBJ1-2 and V is TRBV10-3; the match to TRBD1 covers 8 bases. J lost 3 bases, V lost 1 base, and 4 bases had no gene match. CDR3 size: 15 residues. Germline V gives CDR1 ENHRY, CDR2 SYGVKD. CDR3 bases: TGTGCCATCAGTGAGTTCGGGACAGGAGACTATGGCTACACCTTC. It yields the protein CAISEFGTGDYGYTF.

The rearrangement links TRBV7-9 to TRBJ2-1; 8 bases are shared with TRBD2. From germline, CDR1 is SEHNR and CDR2 FQNEAQ (reference sequence). The CDR3 length is 13 residues. The junction had 5 bases not matched to a gene; V was cut back by 6 bases and J by 7 bases. The CDR3 loop is CASRAGVGNEQFF. The CDR3 DNA reads TGTGCCAGCAGAGCGGGAGTGGGGAATGAGCAGTTCTTC.

The V and J genes are TRBV5-1 and TRBJ2-3; 7 nucleotides match TRBD2. The CDR3 covers 16 residues. Germline lookup yields CDR1 SGHRS and CDR2 YFSETQ. Germline trimming cut 4 bases from V and 6 bases from J; bases unmatched to any gene: 14. Written as DNA, the CDR3 is TGCGCCAGCAGCCAGGTAGTGGGAGGGCCTGAGGATACGCAGTATTTT. Protein product: CASSQVVGGPEDTQYF.

About this clone: The sample has other DNA sequences that encode this CDR3 too. The chain joins TRBV24-1 to TRBJ2-3, with 10 nucleotides matching TRBD2. The CDR3 is 16 residues long. Germline CDR1 KGHDR, CDR2 SFDVKD. V shed 4 bases and J 1 base; nucleotides not matched to a gene: 4. CDR3: CATSDPGTSGTDTQYF. The CDR3 DNA follows: TGTGCCACCAGTGACCCTGGGACTAGCGGCACAGATACGCAGTATTTT.

The V gene is TRBV11-2, the J gene TRBJ1-6; D not certain. CDR1 SGHAT and CDR2 FQNNGV come from the germline V gene. CDR3 length: 15 residues. Trimming removed 6 bases at V and 9 bases at J, with 18 bases between. Here the CDR3 reads CASSRPSPVGSPLHF. CDR3 nucleotide sequence: TGTGCCAGCAGTAGACCTAGCCCAGTGGGTTCACCCCTCCACTTT.

V usage is TRBV28 and J usage is TRBJ1-1; D is unresolved. The length of the CDR3 is 14 residues. The V end was cut by 7 bases, the J end by 6 bases, with 18 bases between. Germline assignment: CDR1 MDHEN and CDR2 SYDVKM. Here the CDR3 DNA reads TGTGCCAGCAAGCACCTCACGTTGGTTTCTGAAGCTTTCTTT. It is translated as CASKHLTLVSEAFF.

The chain links TRBV12-3 or TRBV12-4 to TRBJ1-5; D is perhaps TRBD1 (6 bases). This CDR3 has 13 amino acids. V was clipped by 5 bases and J by 8 bases, with 13 bases between them. This chain's CDR3 is CASSATRQEPQHF. The CDR3 DNA is TGTGCCAGCAGTGCCACCCGACAGGAGCCCCAGCATTTT.

This clone was observed a few times. CDR3 in DNA: TGTGCCAGCAGTACTAGCCCCAACAATGAGCAGTTCTTC. Translation gives CASSTSPNNEQFF. The chain combines TRBV6-4 with TRBJ2-1, with D possibly TRBD2 on 6 matching bases. Germline CDR1 reads MRHNA; CDR2 reads SNTAGT. Trimming took 5 bases from V and 5 from J, leaving 10 bases between them. The CDR3 runs to 13 residues.

This sequence joins TRBV5-1 and TRBJ2-1; 10 positions agree with TRBD2. The CDR3 totals 15 residues. Germline assignment: CDR1 SGHRS and CDR2 YFSETQ. J lost 3 bases, V lost 4 bases, and 4 bases had no gene match. CDR3 bases: TGCGCCAGCAGCCGCGGGACTAGCGACTACAATGAGCAGTTCTTC. Translated, it gives CASSRGTSDYNEQFF.

Written as DNA, the CDR3 is TGTGCCAGCAGTTACGCGGGGGCTAGTAATGAAAAACTGTTTTTT. Its translation is CASSYAGASNEKLFF. This chain joins TRBV6-5 and TRBJ1-4, with D tentatively TRBD1 (6 bases). Trimming stripped 2 bases from V and 4 bases from J, with 11 bases between. This CDR3 is 15 amino acids long. The germline V gene has CDR1 MNHEY and CDR2 SVGAGI.

V is TRBV19 and J is TRBJ1-5; no definite D call. Trimming cost V 1 base and J 4 bases, with 8 bases left between them. CDR1 is LNHDA and CDR2 is SQIVND in the germline V gene (reference sequence). The CDR3 runs to 14 residues. CDR3 in DNA: TGTGCCAGTAGTATAGTGTCGGGAAATCAGCCCCAGCATTTT. Protein sequence: CASSIVSGNQPQHF.